This TCR beta chain was observed in a study of response to subunit inactivated influenza vaccine. TCRdb itself ran the RT-PCR reads through MiXCR, one entry per CDR3 protein. The sample lists roughly 520,000 distinct CDR3 sequences; roughly 27% were seen once. This clonotype was seen more than once but under ten times. What it binds is not known. CDR1 and CDR2 (germline): MDHEN, SYDVKM. The CDR3 sequence is 18 residues long. V lost 5 bases and J lost 5; bases outside the gene matches: 15. Notes on the study in general: Each seasonal flu vaccination may recruit only limited new T cells, authors suggested.

The input for sequencing was CD4+ T cells sorted from PBMCs, taken 4 to 6 days after vaccination. J is TRBJ2-5 and V is TRBV28, with TRBD2 identical over 12 bases. This TCR came from a man aged 45-60 years who received an inactivated influenza vaccine. The CDR3 DNA is TGTGCCAGCAGTCCATCACTGACTAGCGGGAGATGGGAGGAGACCCAGTACTTC. Translating gives CASSPSLTSGRWEETQYF.